The following is a T cell receptor (beta chain) sequence with its context. The antigen is not known. This entry belongs to a study of cytomegalovirus exposure and HLA in healthy donors. Notes on the study in general: Specificity of a few CMV-associated chains for CMV antigens was verified in vitro.

J was trimmed by 3 bases and V by 8 bases; bases with no gene match: 11. The CDR3 runs to 15 residues. Germline V gene data show CDR1 as SNHLY and CDR2 as FYNNEI. PCR employed 60 Vbeta and 13 Jbeta primers. Using immunoSEQ multiplex PCR, the repertoire was profiled, and TCRdb retains in-frame clones only, with some absent. The sample lists roughly 150,000 clones, approximately 81% occurring once. The TCR comes from a female donor in good health and CMV-seronegative. J is TRBJ2-3 and V is TRBV2; 7 bases are a match to TRBD2. The specimen sequenced was PBMCs. The CDR3 DNA follows: TGTGCCAGCGGGGCCTGGCTAGCGGAGACAGATACGCAGTATTTT. As protein: CASGAWLAETDTQYF.